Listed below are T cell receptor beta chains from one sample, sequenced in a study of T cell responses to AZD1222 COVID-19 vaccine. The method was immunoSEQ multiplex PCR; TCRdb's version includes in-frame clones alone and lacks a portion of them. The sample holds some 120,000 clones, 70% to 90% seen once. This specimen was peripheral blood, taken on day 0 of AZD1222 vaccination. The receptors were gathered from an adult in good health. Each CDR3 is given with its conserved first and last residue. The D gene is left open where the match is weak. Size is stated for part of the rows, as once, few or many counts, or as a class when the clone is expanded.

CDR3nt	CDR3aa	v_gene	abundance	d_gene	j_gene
TGTGCCAGCACCCCCTGGGCGGGACAGGGGGGATGGAGCACTGAAGCTTTCTTT	CASTPWAGQGGWSTEAFF	TRBV2	NA	TRBD1	TRBJ1-1
TGTGCCAGCAGCGATAGCGGCGGGGAGCTGTTTTTT	CASSDSGGELFF	TRBV7-9	few	NA	TRBJ2-2
TGCGCCAGCAGCCAAGTCGTTAATCTGGGGCGGGCCAAAAACATTCAGTACTTC	CASSQVVNLGRAKNIQYF	TRBV4-1	NA	NA	TRBJ2-4
TGTGCCAGCAGCTCCCGGGGAAGCACAGATACGCAGTATTTT	CASSSRGSTDTQYF	TRBV6-5	NA	NA	TRBJ2-3
TGTGCCAGCGGTAGGCTAGCGGGAGTGGAGACCCAGTACTTC	CASGRLAGVETQYF	TRBV2	NA	TRBD2	TRBJ2-5
TGTGCCAGCACCCAAGGTGCGGCTCAGCCCCAGCATTTT	CASTQGAAQPQHF	TRBV7-9	NA	NA	TRBJ1-5
TGTGCCAGCGGACGGGACAGGGGGACCTTAGGCGGCTACACCTTC	CASGRDRGTLGGYTF	TRBV6-5	NA	TRBD1	TRBJ1-2
TGTGCCAGCACCCCGGGACAGGGGGTTTTGCGCTATGGCTACACCTTC	CASTPGQGVLRYGYTF	TRBV11-2	NA	TRBD1	TRBJ1-2
TGTGCCAGCAGCTTACAGGGGGCGAGCGAGCAGTACTTC	CASSLQGASEQYF	TRBV7-9	NA	TRBD1	TRBJ2-7
TGTGCCAGCAGCCAAGATATGGGGACCTACGAGCAGTACTTC	CASSQDMGTYEQYF	TRBV3-1/TRBV3-2	NA	NA	TRBJ2-7
TGTGCCAGCAGCGCATCGGGACTTTCTGGAAACACCATATATTTT	CASSASGLSGNTIYF	TRBV7-2	NA	NA	TRBJ1-3
TGTGCCAGCAGTTACCCACAGGGGCACAAAAACATTCAGTACTTC	CASSYPQGHKNIQYF	TRBV6-5	NA	TRBD1	TRBJ2-4
TGTGCCAGCAGCTCCCGGGACCAGGCGGTCTACAATGAGCAGTTCTTC	CASSSRDQAVYNEQFF	TRBV5-4	once	NA	TRBJ2-1
TGTGCCAGCAGCCAAGGTATTGGGGGGATAAGCACAGATACGCAGTATTTT	CASSQGIGGISTDTQYF	TRBV3-1/TRBV3-2	NA	NA	TRBJ2-3
TGTGCCAGCAGTTTATGGTCGGGCGGATACGAGCAGTACTTC	CASSLWSGGYEQYF	TRBV28	few	NA	TRBJ2-7
TGCGCCAGCAGCTACTCTAGCTCAACACAGGTCGAGCAGTACTTC	CASSYSSSTQVEQYF	TRBV5-1	NA	NA	TRBJ2-7
TGCGCCAGCAGCTTTTCAGGGGTAAACGGCTACACCTTC	CASSFSGVNGYTF	TRBV5-1	NA	NA	TRBJ1-2
TGTGCCAGTAGTCCTCCGTGGGACAGAGTCTACAATGAGCAGTTCTTC	CASSPPWDRVYNEQFF	TRBV19	NA	TRBD1	TRBJ2-1
TGTGCCAGCAGTCCCCATCATCGGGAACCAGCTTTCTTT	CASSPHHREPAFF	TRBV6-5	NA	NA	TRBJ1-1
TGTGCCAGCAGCTTAGTGACAGGGGCCGAAGCTTTCTTT	CASSLVTGAEAFF	TRBV7-2	NA	TRBD1	TRBJ1-1
TGCGCCAGCAGCCGGTCCGGGACCAGCTCTGGAAACACCATATATTTT	CASSRSGTSSGNTIYF	TRBV5-1	NA	NA	TRBJ1-3
TGTGCCAGCAGCTCGCCCGGGACGTACGTTGGTTCTGGGGCCAACGTCCTGACTTTC	CASSSPGTYVGSGANVLTF	TRBV7-9	few	NA	TRBJ2-6
TGTGCCAGCAGCATAAGACAGGGGGGATACGGCGAGCAGTACTTC	CASSIRQGGYGEQYF	TRBV7-2	NA	TRBD1	TRBJ2-7
TGTGCCAGCAGCCCGGGAGGACCGAACACCGGGGAGCTGTTTTTT	CASSPGGPNTGELFF	TRBV5-6	NA	TRBD2	TRBJ2-2
TGTGCCAGCAGTGCAGAGGGGCTGGTAGAGACCCAGTACTTC	CASSAEGLVETQYF	TRBV25-1	few	NA	TRBJ2-5
TGTGCCAGCAGTGACGGGGCCTACGAGCAGTACTTC	CASSDGAYEQYF	TRBV6-1	few	NA	TRBJ2-7
TGTGCCAGCAGCAACAACTCGTACTCCTACGAGCAGTACTTC	CASSNNSYSYEQYF	TRBV7-2	NA	NA	TRBJ2-7
TGTGCCAGCAGCTTATCGTGGGGAGGAGGTACAGATACGCAGTATTTT	CASSLSWGGGTDTQYF	TRBV11-2	few	NA	TRBJ2-3
TGCGCCAGCAGCCCCGGACAGGGACAAGAGACCCAGTACTTC	CASSPGQGQETQYF	TRBV5-1	NA	TRBD1	TRBJ2-5
TGTGCCACCAGTGAACCGGGACAGGGGATCGATGAGCAGTTCTTC	CATSEPGQGIDEQFF	TRBV24-1	NA	TRBD1	TRBJ2-1
TGTGCCAGCAGCTTGTCGGGCCGAACGGGAAACACCATATATTTT	CASSLSGRTGNTIYF	TRBV5-6	NA	NA	TRBJ1-3
TGTGCCAGCAGCCAGCCCTGGGACAGGGGGGTGAACACTGAAGCTTTCTTT	CASSQPWDRGVNTEAFF	TRBV3-1/TRBV3-2	NA	TRBD1	TRBJ1-1
TGTGCCAGCAGCGTTGGACTAGCGGGGGGGCAGCACGAGCAGTACTTC	CASSVGLAGGQHEQYF	TRBV9	NA	TRBD2	TRBJ2-7
TGTGCCAGCAGCTTAGATGCGGGGTCCTCCTACAATGAGCAGTTCTTC	CASSLDAGSSYNEQFF	TRBV7-2	NA	NA	TRBJ2-1
TGTGCCAGCAGCTTGGGGACAGGGGGCAATCAGCCCCAGCATTTT	CASSLGTGGNQPQHF	TRBV7-6	once	TRBD1	TRBJ1-5
TGTGCCAGCAGCCGAGGACAGTTTGGGCAGCCCCAGCATTTT	CASSRGQFGQPQHF	TRBV6-5	NA	NA	TRBJ1-5
TGTGCCAGCAGCTTCGACAGGGCTGACTATGGCTACACCTTC	CASSFDRADYGYTF	TRBV7-8	NA	TRBD1	TRBJ1-2
TGTGCCAGCACTATCCACTTCTCCCGGGACAGATATTTCCCTTATGGCTACACCTTC	CASTIHFSRDRYFPYGYTF	TRBV2	NA	TRBD1	TRBJ1-2
TGCAGCAGCCGACAAACAGATACGCAGTATTTT	CSSRQTDTQYF	TRBV29-1	NA	NA	TRBJ2-3
TGTGCCAGTAGTCCCCGACTAGCGGGTGACCGGAAAAACATTCAGTACTTC	CASSPRLAGDRKNIQYF	TRBV19	NA	TRBD2	TRBJ2-4
TGCGCCAGCAGCACAGGGACAGAGACCCAGTACTTC	CASSTGTETQYF	TRBV5-1	NA	NA	TRBJ2-5
TGTGCCAGCAGTTTAAGGGGAGGGAACACTGAAGCTTTCTTT	CASSLRGGNTEAFF	TRBV27	once	NA	TRBJ1-1
TGCAGTGCTAGTTGGGATGATGGCTACACCTTC	CSASWDDGYTF	TRBV20-1	NA	NA	TRBJ1-2
TGCGCCAGCAGCCAACTAACTAGCGGGCTATACAATGAGCAGTTCTTC	CASSQLTSGLYNEQFF	TRBV4-1	NA	TRBD2	TRBJ2-1
TGTGCCAGCAGCCAACGACAGGGACAGTATGGCTACACCTTC	CASSQRQGQYGYTF	TRBV6-6	NA	TRBD1	TRBJ1-2
TGTGCCAGCTCACCGGACAGTCCTGGGGGTTCACCCCTCCACTTT	CASSPDSPGGSPLHF	TRBV18	NA	NA	TRBJ1-6
TGTGCCAGCAGCTTGGCAGGGGGTGAGCAGTACTTC	CASSLAGGEQYF	TRBV5-4	NA	TRBD1	TRBJ2-7
TGTGCCAGCAGCCAAGTGGGGGGTCTGTCGGGACTACTCAAGAACACCGGGGAGCTGTTTTTT	CASSQVGGLSGLLKNTGELFF	TRBV3-1/TRBV3-2	NA	TRBD2	TRBJ2-2
TGTGCCATCAGTCCCGAGAGCCCTTACTATGGCTACACCTTC	CAISPESPYYGYTF	TRBV10-3	NA	NA	TRBJ1-2
TGTGCCAGCAGCTCCTCAGTGACCGAAGATGGTTATGGCTACACCTTC	CASSSSVTEDGYGYTF	TRBV7-9	NA	NA	TRBJ1-2